This entry features one T cell receptor (beta chain) sequence. Its antigen is unidentified. The data are from a study of T cells in Graves' hyperthyroidism and ophthalmopathy. Whole-study results and caveats: Blood shared most expanded thyroid clonotypes above 0.001.

The study left out patients who had uncontrolled infection, other autoimmune disease, pregnancy or lactation. Germline CDR1 reads ENHRY; CDR2 reads SYGVKD. Trimming took off 7 bases at V and 8 bases at J, with 9 bases between the two ends. CDR3 length equals 11 residues. TCR beta CDR3 region amplification was performed from RNA transcripts. A first-round RT-PCR of the TCR CDR3 used the HTBI primer set. A single record per CDR3 protein comes from TCRdb applying MiXCR to the multiplex PCR reads. This table holds over 450,000 distinct CDR3 sequences, 15% to 20% found once. The V gene is TRBV10-3, the J gene TRBJ2-1; D ambiguous. The source material was blood. The sequence was obtained from a woman aged 18 to 35 with Graves' ophthalmopathy. In DNA, the CDR3 is TGTGCCATCAAAGGTGACCATGAGCAGTTCTTC. It specifies CAIKGDHEQFF.